This T cell receptor beta chain came from a study of shared clonotypes between healthy human individuals. The study, taken as a whole, reports: Sequencing depth was expected to affect clonotype sharing among donors.

CDR3 size: 14 residues. CDR1 SGHRS and CDR2 YFSETQ come from the germline V gene. Trimming took 6 bases from V and 5 from J, leaving 18 bases between them. As concerns this clone: Its antigen is unidentified.

Repertoires were generated with immunoSEQ multiplex PCR, while TCRdb's copy carries only in-frame clones and drops some. The sample contains under 550,000 clones, about 96% of which appear only once. Sequenced sample: naive CD4+ T cells sorted from blood. The subset: CD45RA+ positively selected. The chain joins TRBV5-1 to TRBJ2-7; D possibly corresponds to TRBD2 (5 bases). This receptor was obtained from a woman younger than 45 in good health. The CDR3 loop reads CASTPPLAPDEQYF. The CDR3 DNA sequence: TGCGCCAGCACTCCCCCGCTAGCTCCTGACGAGCAGTACTTC.